This T cell receptor beta chain appears in the sequencing data of a study of glioma-infiltrating T cells. Comments on this clonotype: Its matching antigen is unknown. One junction end does not reproduce the germline sequence, and a read error may be involved.

Amplification of TCR alpha and beta CDR3 regions from RNA used iRepertoire nested multiplex PCR. One-step reverse transcription and amplification started from approximately 100-400 ng of tissue mRNA or PBMC total RNA. TCRdb reprocessed the multiplex PCR reads with MiXCR, giving one entry per CDR3 protein. The profile shows more than 110,000 distinct CDR3 sequences, roughly two fifths of them singletons. General study findings and limits: Gliomas, especially low-grade, showed above-expected tissue-blood divergence; non-neoplastic patients showed below. CDR3 overlap between tissue and blood was very small.

This CDR3 contains 13 residues. Germline V gives CDR1 MNHEY, CDR2 SVGEGT. The receptor was derived from a human donor with low-grade glioma or glioblastoma, undergoing nonglioma brain surgery, or in good health (not recorded which). Sequenced material: glioma tissue, nonneoplastic brain tissue, or PBMCs (not recorded which). The genes are TRBV6-2 or TRBV6-3 and TRBJ1-1, with TRBD1 as a possible D gene (5 bases). CDR3 residues: CASSPGGNTEALF. The CDR3 DNA is TGTGCCAGCAGTCCGGGGGGGAACACTGAAGCTTTATTT.